The 16 T cell receptor beta chains below come from one sample, sequenced in a study of cytomegalovirus exposure and HLA in healthy donors. The PCR had 60 Vbeta and 13 Jbeta primers. Some clones are missing from TCRdb's copy, which holds only in-frame ones; the method was immunoSEQ multiplex PCR. The data contain 65,000 to 80,000 clones, approximately 69% of them singletons. The source material was PBMCs. These receptors were taken from a man between 40 and 49 years old in good health and CMV-seropositive.

The chain joins TRBV5-4 to TRBJ2-7, with D possibly matching TRBD1 (6 bases). CDR1 SGHNT and CDR2 YYREEE come from the germline V gene (reference sequence). Deletions cut 3 bases from V and 6 bases from J, with 16 bases between. The CDR3 length is 14 residues. CDR3 region: CASSSGRTDPEQYF. CDR3 DNA: TGTGCCAGCAGCTCAGGAAGGACAGATCCCGAGCAGTACTTC.

This clone was observed a single time. The CDR3 coding sequence is TGTGCCAGCAGCTTACTGGCTAGCGGGTCCGGCGAGCAGTACTTC. It is translated as CASSLLASGSGEQYF. J is TRBJ2-7 and V is TRBV7-2, with 8 bases fitting TRBD2. CDR3 size: 15 residues. V trimming: 2 bases; J trimming: 6 bases; junction bases outside the gene matches: 9. Germline V lookup: CDR1 SGHTA, CDR2 FQGNSA.

Worth noting for this clone: Sequence at one end of the junction differs from germline and may be a read error. The rearrangement uses TRBV7-9 and TRBJ2-7, with 9 bases lining up with TRBD2. CDR3 length: 15 residues. Germline CDR1 and CDR2: SEHNR and FQNEAQ (reference sequence). The CDR3 loop is CSSSSGSGRPYEQYF. The CDR3 DNA is TGTTCCAGCAGCTCAGGGAGCGGGAGGCCCTACGAGCAGTACTTC.

This clone came up a few times. The chain joins TRBV6-5 to TRBJ1-2; perhaps TRBD1 as D (5 bases). Trimming removed 7 bases at V and 7 bases at J, with 22 bases between. CDR3 length equals 15 residues. The germline gives CDR1 MNHEY, CDR2 SVGAGI. CDR3 sequence (DNA): TGTGCCAGCATTTCAAGGCCGACCGCGGGGGGTGGCTACACCTTC. Translated: CASISRPTAGGGYTF.

The rearrangement uses TRBV19 and TRBJ2-7; possible D gene TRBD1, 5 bases. CDR1 is LNHDA, CDR2 SQIVND, per germline (reference sequence). The CDR3 loop spans 14 amino acids. V lost 3 bases, J lost 7 bases, and 16 bases lay in between. CDR3: CASSIGTGPWEQYF. The CDR3 nucleotides read TGTGCCAGTAGTATCGGAACAGGCCCCTGGGAGCAGTACTTC.

The chain couples TRBV19 to TRBJ1-5, with 10 bases that match TRBD1. The V gene end was trimmed by 5 bases and the J gene end by 6 bases; junction bases not matched to a gene: 7. Germline CDR1 and CDR2: LNHDA and SQIVND (reference sequence). This CDR3 region has 15 residues. The CDR3, as DNA: TGTGCCAGTAGTTTACCAGACAGGGGGCGTCAGCCCCAGCATTTT. Its translation: CASSLPDRGRQPQHF.

The chain combines TRBV5-1 with TRBJ1-3, with 7 bases aligning to TRBD1. There are 15 residues in the CDR3. After removal of 4 bases from V and 1 base from J, the junction contained 5 bases not matched to a gene. Germline V lookup: CDR1 SGHRS, CDR2 YFSETQ. The CDR3: CASSQGGLSGNTIYF. CDR3 DNA: TGCGCCAGCAGCCAGGGGGGCCTATCTGGAAACACCATATATTTT. Full variable domain (rest looked up from reference TRBV5-1 and TRBJ1-3): KAGVTQTPRYLIKTRGQQVTLSCSPISGHRSVSWYQQTPGQGLQFLFEYFSETQRNKGNFPGRFSGRQFSNSRSEMNVSTLELGDSALYLCASSQGGLSGNTIYFGEGSWLTVV.

The chain employs TRBV7-2 and TRBJ2-1, with a tentative D call TRBD2 (6 bases). The CDR3 runs to 13 residues. V shed 5 bases and J shed 14 bases, with 19 bases lying between them. CDR1 is SGHTA and CDR2 is FQGNSA in the germline V gene. In DNA, the CDR3 is TGTGCCAGCAGCGGACTACGGGACCACTCAGAGTTCTTC. Encoded protein: CASSGLRDHSEFF.

This chain links TRBV4-2 with TRBJ1-3, with 7 bases lining up with TRBD1. This CDR3 comprises 17 residues. J was trimmed by 4 bases and V by 4 bases; bases with no gene match: 13. The germline V gene encodes CDR1 LGHNA and CDR2 YNFKEQ. In DNA, the CDR3 is TGTGCCAGCAGCCCACGACCGTTCGGGACAGAAGGAAACACCATATATTTT. Translation gives CASSPRPFGTEGNTIYF.

V usage is TRBV7-2 and J usage is TRBJ2-2, with 8 bases fitting TRBD1. The V and J ends lost 1 base and 3 bases, in that order; junction bases with no gene match: 1. The CDR3 has 15 amino acids. The V gene's germline CDR1 is SGHTA and CDR2 FQGNSA. CDR3 DNA sequence: TGTGCCAGCAGCTTAGGACAGGGGTACACCGGGGAGCTGTTTTTT. Its protein product is CASSLGQGYTGELFF. Together with reference TRBV7-2 and TRBJ2-2, the CDR3 gives the full variable domain: GAGVSQSPSNKVTEKGKDVELRCDPISGHTALYWYRQSLGQGLEFLIYFQGNSAPDKSGLPSDRFSAERTGGSVSTLTIQRTQQEDSAVYLCASSLGQGYTGELFFGEGSRLTVL.

The chain uses TRBV4-1 and TRBJ1-1; tentative D call: TRBD1 (5 bases). The CDR3 loop spans 17 amino acids. Germline CDR1 reads MGHRA; CDR2 reads YSYEKL. Trimming pared 0 bases from V and 0 bases from J, leaving 14 bases between. This chain's CDR3 is CASSQDRGRGLNTEAFF. CDR3 nucleotide sequence: TGCGCCAGCAGCCAAGATAGGGGAAGGGGATTGAACACTGAAGCTTTCTTT.

The V call is TRBV7-2, the J call TRBJ2-1; 8 nucleotides agree with TRBD2. The CDR3 is 15 amino acids. Germline trimming cut 3 bases from V and 3 bases from J; bases unmatched to any gene: 4. Germline lookup yields CDR1 SGHTA and CDR2 FQGNSA. CDR3 in amino acids: CASSLRLAGYNEQFF. In DNA, the CDR3 is TGTGCCAGCAGCTTGAGGCTAGCGGGCTACAATGAGCAGTTCTTC.

The V and J genes are TRBV28 and TRBJ1-6; 7 bases match TRBD1. CDR1 is MDHEN and CDR2 is SYDVKM in the germline V gene. V gave up 7 bases and J gave up 3 bases; unmatched junction bases: 6. The CDR3 length is 15 residues. In DNA, the CDR3 is TGTGCCAGCACCCCCCCAGGGGGCTATAATTCACCCCTCCACTTT. This translates into CASTPPGGYNSPLHF.

The chain recombines TRBV11-2 with TRBJ1-2; D may be TRBD1 (5 bases). CDR1 and CDR2 (germline): SGHAT, FQNNGV. The V end lost 5 bases, the J end lost 7 bases, and 17 bases lay between the germline ends. The CDR3 covers 14 residues. CDR3: CASSDPKGEVGYTF. The CDR3 DNA follows: TGTGCCAGCAGCGATCCCAAAGGGGAAGTTGGCTACACCTTC.

This clone was seen just once. The chain has TRBV5-1 and TRBJ2-7; D is possibly TRBD1 (6 bases). Germline V gives CDR1 SGHRS, CDR2 YFSETQ. The CDR3 extends over 14 amino acids. Trimming pared 7 bases from V and 2 bases from J, leaving 16 bases between. The chain's CDR3 is CASRKTGITYEQYF. The CDR3 DNA reads as TGCGCCAGCCGTAAAACAGGGATAACCTACGAGCAGTACTTC.

The table lists this clone with a few counts. The chain uses TRBV6-5 and TRBJ2-1; possible D gene TRBD2, 7 bases. Trimming took off 7 bases at V and 2 bases at J, with 15 bases between the two ends. Germline CDR1 reads MNHEY; CDR2 reads SVGAGI. CDR3 size: 15 residues. The CDR3 region has the DNA TGTGCCAGCAAGGGGGGGACGGCTGCCTACAATGAGCAGTTCTTC. Translating gives CASKGGTAAYNEQFF.